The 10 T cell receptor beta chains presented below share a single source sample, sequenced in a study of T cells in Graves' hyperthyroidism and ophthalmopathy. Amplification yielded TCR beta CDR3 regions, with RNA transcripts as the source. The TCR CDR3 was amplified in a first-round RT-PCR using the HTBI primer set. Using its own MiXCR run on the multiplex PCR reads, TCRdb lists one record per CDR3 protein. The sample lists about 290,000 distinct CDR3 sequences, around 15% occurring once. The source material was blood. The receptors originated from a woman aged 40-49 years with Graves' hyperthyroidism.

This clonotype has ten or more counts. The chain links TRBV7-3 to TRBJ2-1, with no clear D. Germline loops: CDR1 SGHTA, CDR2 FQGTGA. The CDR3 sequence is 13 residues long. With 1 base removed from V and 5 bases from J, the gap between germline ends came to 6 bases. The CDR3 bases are TGTGCCAGCAGCTTAAATGCGGACAATGAGCAGTTCTTC. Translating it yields CASSLNADNEQFF.

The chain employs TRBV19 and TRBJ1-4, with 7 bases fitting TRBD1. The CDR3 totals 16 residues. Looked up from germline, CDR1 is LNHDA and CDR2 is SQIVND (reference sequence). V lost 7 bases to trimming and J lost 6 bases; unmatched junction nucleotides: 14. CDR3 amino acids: CASTAGRGPADEKLFF. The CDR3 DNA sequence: TGTGCCAGTACCGCCGGAAGGGGGCCGGCGGATGAAAAACTGTTTTTT.

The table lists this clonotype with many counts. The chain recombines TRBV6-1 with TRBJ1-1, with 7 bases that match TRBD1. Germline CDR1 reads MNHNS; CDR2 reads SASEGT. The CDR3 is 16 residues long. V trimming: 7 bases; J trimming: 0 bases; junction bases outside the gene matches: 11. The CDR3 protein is CASNGQVTPVNTEAFF. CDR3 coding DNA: TGTGCCAGCAACGGACAGGTAACCCCCGTGAACACTGAAGCTTTCTTT.

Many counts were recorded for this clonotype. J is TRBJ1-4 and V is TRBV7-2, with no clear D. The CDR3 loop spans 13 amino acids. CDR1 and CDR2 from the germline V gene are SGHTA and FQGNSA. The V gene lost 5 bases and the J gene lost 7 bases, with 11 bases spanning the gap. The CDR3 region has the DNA TGTGCCAGCAGCGAGGGCCTCATTGAAAAACTGTTTTTT. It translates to CASSEGLIEKLFF.

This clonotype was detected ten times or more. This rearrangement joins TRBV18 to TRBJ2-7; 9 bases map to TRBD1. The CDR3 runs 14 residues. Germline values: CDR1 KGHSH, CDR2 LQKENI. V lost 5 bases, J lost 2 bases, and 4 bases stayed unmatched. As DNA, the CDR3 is TGTGCCAGCTCAGCTCGACAGGGGGCCTACGAGCAGTACTTC. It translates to CASSARQGAYEQYF.

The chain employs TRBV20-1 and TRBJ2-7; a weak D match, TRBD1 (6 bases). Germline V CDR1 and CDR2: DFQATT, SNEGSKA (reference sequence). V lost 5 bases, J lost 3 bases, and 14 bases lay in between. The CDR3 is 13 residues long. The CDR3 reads CSAGDMSGYEQYF. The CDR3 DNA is TGCAGTGCTGGGGACATGTCGGGCTACGAGCAGTACTTC.

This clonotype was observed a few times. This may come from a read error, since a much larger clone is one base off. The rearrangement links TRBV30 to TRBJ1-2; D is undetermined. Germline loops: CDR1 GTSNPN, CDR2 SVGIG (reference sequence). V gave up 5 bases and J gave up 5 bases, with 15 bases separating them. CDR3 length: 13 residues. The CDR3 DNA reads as TGTGCCTGGCGGCGTGGCGTAGGATATGGCTACACCTTC. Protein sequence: CAWRRGVGYGYTF. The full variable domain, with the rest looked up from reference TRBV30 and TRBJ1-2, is SQTIHQWPATLVQPVGSPLSLECTVEGTSNPNLYWYRQAAGRGLQLLFYSVGIGQISSEVPQNLSASRPQDRQFILSSKKLLLSDSGFYLCAWRRGVGYGYTFGSGTRLTVV.

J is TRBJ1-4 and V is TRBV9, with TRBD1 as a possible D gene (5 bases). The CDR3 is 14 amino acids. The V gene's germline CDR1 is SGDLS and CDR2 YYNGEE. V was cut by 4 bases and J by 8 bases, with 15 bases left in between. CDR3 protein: CASSPGTSREKLFF. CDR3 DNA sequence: TGTGCCAGCAGCCCCGGGACCTCAAGAGAAAAACTGTTTTTT.

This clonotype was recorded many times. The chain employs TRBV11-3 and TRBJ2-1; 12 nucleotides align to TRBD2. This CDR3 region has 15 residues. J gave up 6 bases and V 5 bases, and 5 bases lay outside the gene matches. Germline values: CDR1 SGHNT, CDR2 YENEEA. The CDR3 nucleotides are TGTGCCAGCAGCCTTCTAGCGGGAGGGCGCAATGAGCAGTTCTTC. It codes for CASSLLAGGRNEQFF.

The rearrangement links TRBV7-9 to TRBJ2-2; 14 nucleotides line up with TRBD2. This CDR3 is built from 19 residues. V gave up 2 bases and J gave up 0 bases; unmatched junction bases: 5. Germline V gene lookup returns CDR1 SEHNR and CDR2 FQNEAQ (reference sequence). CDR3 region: CASSLRGGLAGANTGELFF. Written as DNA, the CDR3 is TGTGCCAGCAGCTTAAGGGGGGGACTAGCGGGAGCGAACACCGGGGAGCTGTTTTTT.